The 18 T cell receptor beta chains given below trace back to one sample, sequenced in a study of OX40 agonist ivuxolimab in advanced cancers. The data were produced by immunoSEQ multiplex PCR, yet TCRdb's version contains in-frame clones alone and is incomplete. The sample holds some 75,000 clones; around 86% are singletons and the top ten take just over 2.5%. Sequenced here: CD4+ or CD8+ T cells sorted from blood, sampled in a trial of the OX40 agonist ivuxolimab. The receptors come from an adult with an advanced solid tumor such as melanoma, head and neck, liver or kidney cancer.

The chain joins TRBV4-3 to TRBJ2-7; no reliable D call. CDR3 length: 14 residues. CDR1 is LGHNA and CDR2 is YSLEER in the germline V gene. V lost 2 bases and J 3 bases, leaving 11 bases between the germline ends. The CDR3 DNA sequence: TGCGCCAGCAGCCAACAAGGGCGGAACTACGAGCAGTACGTC. Translation gives CASSQQGRNYEQYV.

CDR3 in DNA: TGTGCCAGCAGGCCACAGGTGCGGTTCTCCTACGAGCAGTACGTC. Translation gives CASRPQVRFSYEQYV. This rearrangement joins TRBV6-5 to TRBJ2-7; D possibly corresponds to TRBD1 (5 bases). The CDR3 runs 15 residues. V shed 6 bases and J shed 0 bases, with 15 bases lying between them. Looked up from germline, CDR1 is MNHEY and CDR2 is SVGAGI.

J is TRBJ2-3 and V is TRBV6-6; D is uncertain. The CDR3 loop spans 15 amino acids. The ends were cut back, 7 bases at V and 0 bases at J, with 14 bases in the middle. Germline CDR1 MNHNY, CDR2 SVGAGI (reference sequence). The CDR3 is CASKSTVSSTDTQYF. CDR3 DNA sequence: TGTGCCAGCAAGTCCACCGTTTCTAGCACAGATACGCAGTATTTT.

The J gene is TRBJ2-5, the V gene TRBV19; possibly TRBD2 for D (6 bases). The V end was cut by 5 bases, the J end by 5 bases, with 15 bases between. The CDR3 totals 14 residues. Per germline, CDR1 LNHDA and CDR2 SQIVND (reference sequence). CDR3 protein: CASSLGLLGETQYF. CDR3 nucleotide sequence: TGTGCCAGTAGTTTGGGACTCCTGGGGGAGACCCAGTACTTC. Using reference TRBV19 and TRBJ2-5 for the parts outside the CDR3, the full variable domain is DGGITQSPKYLFRKEGQNVTLSCEQNLNHDAMYWYRQDPGQGLRLIYYSQIVNDFQKGDIAEGYSVSREKKESFPLTVTSAQKNPTAFYLCASSLGLLGETQYFGPGTRLLVL.

Details on this clone: The junction departs from the called germline gene at one end, perhaps through a read error. This chain joins TRBV5-6 and TRBJ1-4, with 7 bases fitting TRBD1. Germline CDR1 reads SGHDT; CDR2 reads YYEEEE. This CDR3 contains 16 residues. The CDR3 sequence: CASSVVSTGTSEKLFF. CDR3 in DNA: TGTGCCAGCAGCGTGGTCTCGACAGGGACTAGTGAAAAACTGTTTTTT. Together with reference TRBV5-6 and TRBJ1-4, the CDR3 gives the full variable domain: DAGVTQSPTHLIKTRGQQVTLRCSPKSGHDTVSWYQQALGQGPQFIFQYYEEEERQRGNFPDRFSGHQFPNYSSELNVNALLLGDSALYLCASSVVSTGTSEKLFFGSGTQLSVL.

V gene TRBV6-6 combines with J gene TRBJ2-3; the D is unclear. V gave up 8 bases and J gave up 0 bases, with 12 bases separating them. CDR3 length: 14 amino acids. Germline CDR1 reads MNHNY; CDR2 reads SVGAGI (reference sequence). CDR3 loop: CASRALTSTDTQYF. The CDR3 DNA follows: TGTGCCAGCCGAGCGTTAACTAGCACAGATACGCAGTATTTT.

This chain joins TRBV28 and TRBJ2-5; TRBD1 is a possible D gene (5 bases). Germline V gene lookup returns CDR1 MDHEN and CDR2 SYDVKM. Trimming stripped 1 base from V and 5 bases from J, with 8 bases between. The CDR3 totals 13 residues. DNA for the CDR3: TGTGCCAGCAGTTTATCAGGGCCCGAGACCCAGTACTTC. This encodes CASSLSGPETQYF.

The chain employs TRBV27 and TRBJ1-3; the D is unclear. This CDR3 is 15 amino acids long. Germline-derived CDR1 and CDR2 are MNHEY and SMNVEV (reference sequence). Deletions cut 0 bases from V and 3 bases from J, with 9 bases between. The CDR3 region is CASSLSNGYGNTIYF. The CDR3, as DNA: TGTGCCAGCAGTTTATCGAACGGGTATGGAAACACCATATATTTT.

The chain carries TRBV5-1 and TRBJ2-5; 9 bases line up with TRBD1. In germline, CDR1 is SGHRS, CDR2 YFSETQ. CDR3 length: 17 amino acids. The V and J ends lost 1 base and 4 bases, in that order; junction bases with no gene match: 11. CDR3 DNA: TGCGCCAGCAGCTTGTTGGTCGCCGGGACAGGGACAGAGACCCAGTACTTC. It encodes CASSLLVAGTGTETQYF.

The chain links TRBV2 to TRBJ2-2; weak D call: TRBD1 (5 bases). The CDR3 totals 14 residues. Germline V gene lookup returns CDR1 SNHLY and CDR2 FYNNEI. With 3 bases removed from V and 4 bases from J, the gap between germline ends came to 9 bases. As DNA, the CDR3 is TGTGCCAGCAGTGACAGGGTCCTCACCGGGGAGCTGTTTTTT. This codes for CASSDRVLTGELFF.

This chain connects TRBV9 to TRBJ2-7; 8 positions match TRBD1. CDR3 length: 15 amino acids. Germline V gives CDR1 SGDLS, CDR2 YYNGEE. The V gene end was trimmed by 0 bases and the J gene end by 6 bases; junction bases not matched to a gene: 8. The CDR3 region has the DNA TGTGCCAGCAGCGTAGCTCGGGACAGGCCTACCGAGCAGTACTTC. Its protein product is CASSVARDRPTEQYF.

The CDR3 region has the DNA TGTGCCAGCAGCTTAACCAGGGACACTGAAGCTTTCTTT. Its translation: CASSLTRDTEAFF. The V gene is TRBV11-2, the J gene TRBJ1-1, with a tentative D call TRBD1 (5 bases). CDR3 length: 13 amino acids. Trimming pared 2 bases from V and 3 bases from J, leaving 7 bases between. Germline V gene sequence: CDR1 SGHAT, CDR2 FQNNGV.

J is TRBJ1-5 and V is TRBV4-1; the D gene is possibly TRBD1 (6 bases). Germline lookup yields CDR1 MGHRA and CDR2 YSYEKL. The germline V and J ends were trimmed by 3 bases and 6 bases, with 21 bases remaining between them. The CDR3 has 17 amino acids. The CDR3 DNA is TGCGCCAGCAGCCAGACGAGAGCCCCGGGACATCCTCAGCCCCAGCATTTT. It codes for CASSQTRAPGHPQPQHF.

The rearrangement joins TRBV19 to TRBJ2-6; unclear D gene. In germline, CDR1 is LNHDA, CDR2 SQIVND (reference sequence). CDR3 size: 15 residues. Deletions cut 5 bases from V and 4 bases from J, with 12 bases between. The CDR3 here is CASSAPLGGANVLTF. The CDR3 coding sequence is TGTGCCAGTAGTGCCCCGCTGGGGGGGGCCAACGTCCTGACTTTC.

The chain carries TRBV2 and TRBJ2-7, with unresolved D. The CDR3 consists of 14 residues. V lost 1 base to trimming and J lost 1 base, with 8 bases between them. Germline V CDR1 and CDR2: SNHLY, FYNNEI. Here the CDR3 DNA reads TGTGCCAGCAGTGAAGTTCAGCTGTCCTACGAGCAGTACGTC. Protein sequence: CASSEVQLSYEQYV.

The gene calls are TRBV10-3 and TRBJ2-6, with 9 bases matching TRBD1. CDR3 length: 19 amino acids. Germline values: CDR1 ENHRY, CDR2 SYGVKD. Trimming removed 3 bases from V and 0 bases from J; junction bases left unmatched: 9. The CDR3 region is CAISDGTGRKGSGANVLTF. The CDR3 nucleotides read TGTGCCATCAGTGACGGGACAGGGAGGAAAGGCTCTGGGGCCAACGTCCTGACTTTC.

V is TRBV7-8 and J is TRBJ2-7; D is possibly TRBD1 (6 bases). V lost 5 bases to trimming and J lost 6 bases, with 14 bases between them. Germline CDR1 SGHVS, CDR2 FQNEAQ. The CDR3 has 13 amino acids. DNA of the CDR3: TGTGCCAGCAGCCCAAACAGGGTGGGCGAGCAGTACGTC. It encodes CASSPNRVGEQYV.

The chain carries TRBV28 and TRBJ2-1, with D possibly being TRBD2 (7 bases). CDR1 MDHEN and CDR2 SYDVKM come from the germline V gene. The CDR3 consists of 14 residues. Trimming cost V 3 bases and J 8 bases, with 14 bases left between them. CDR3 bases: TGTGCCAGCAGTTTGGGGGGGGCTGTTGATGAGCAGTTCTTC. Translated, it gives CASSLGGAVDEQFF.